These 29 T cell receptor beta chains were sequenced from one sample in a study of cytomegalovirus exposure and HLA in healthy donors (dated by TCRdb to the late 2010s). To prepare the library, the immunoSEQ multiplex PCR assay was applied. The immuneACCESS repertoire file appears here via TCRdb, limited to in-frame rearrangements. These files lack a portion of the clones; in checked studies, under half of the deficit traces to unresolved V genes, and the cause of the others is not known. Across this sample there are over 120,000 clones, with about 87% seen only once. The leading ten clones occupy 4.5% to 5.5% of the sample. The sequenced sample was PBMCs. The receptors stem from a man between 18 and 29 years old in good health and CMV-seropositive.

The chain couples TRBV2 to TRBJ2-3; TRBD1 agrees at 9 bases. Trimming at V came to 5 bases and at J to 0 bases, leaving 3 bases not matched to a gene. The CDR3 is 15 residues long. Germline CDR1 reads SNHLY; CDR2 reads FYNNEI. The CDR3 DNA is TGTGCCAGCAGTTCGGACAGGGGAAGCACAGATACGCAGTATTTT. It specifies CASSSDRGSTDTQYF.

In its sample, this clone ranks as medium-sized. CDR3 amino acids: CASSIPGLAGGPPNTGELFF. As DNA, the CDR3 is TGTGCCAGCAGTATCCCGGGACTAGCGGGGGGCCCTCCGAACACCGGGGAGCTGTTTTTT. The chain has TRBV28 and TRBJ2-2, with 15 nucleotides matching TRBD2. V lost 5 bases and J lost 0; bases outside the gene matches: 10. The CDR3 length is 20 residues. Germline CDR1 and CDR2: MDHEN and SYDVKM. Variable domain in full (rest from reference TRBV28 and TRBJ2-2): DVKVTQSSRYLVKRTGEKVFLECVQDMDHENMFWYRQDPGLGLRLIYFSYDVKMKEKGDIPEGYSVSREKKERFSLILESASTNQTSMYLCASSIPGLAGGPPNTGELFFGEGSRLTVL.

Details on this clone: Other DNA sequences within the sample encode an identical CDR3. V usage is TRBV5-1 and J usage is TRBJ2-1, with 7 positions matching TRBD2. The CDR3 sequence is 14 residues long. V was pared by 3 bases and J by 4 bases, with 4 bases of the junction left unmatched. Germline CDR1 SGHRS, CDR2 YFSETQ. CDR3 region: CASSSGTTYNEQFF. For the CDR3, the DNA is TGCGCCAGCAGCTCAGGGACTACTTACAATGAGCAGTTCTTC.

The chain carries TRBV10-3 and TRBJ2-7; 8 bases agree with TRBD2. The CDR3 is 12 amino acids. The germline V gene encodes CDR1 ENHRY and CDR2 SYGVKD. V shed 9 bases and J 6 bases; nucleotides not matched to a gene: 7. The CDR3 nucleotides read TGTGCCATATCGGGGGGGGTCGGCGAGCAGTACTTC. Residues: CAISGGVGEQYF.

J is TRBJ2-7 and V is TRBV6-1; a possible D gene is TRBD2 (6 bases). This CDR3 has 13 amino acids. Per the germline V gene, CDR1 is MNHNS and CDR2 is SASEGT. V gave up 6 bases and J gave up 3 bases, with 12 bases separating them. CDR3 DNA sequence: TGTGCCAGCAGCCTGACGCGGGGCTACGAGCAGTACTTC. It is translated as CASSLTRGYEQYF.

The chain joins TRBV11-2 to TRBJ1-5; D not resolved. Germline values: CDR1 SGHAT, CDR2 FQNNGV. The CDR3 is 13 amino acids. The germline V and J ends were trimmed by 3 bases and 6 bases, with 9 bases remaining between them. DNA of the CDR3: TGTGCCAGCAGCTTTGAAAGCGGTCAGCCCCAGCATTTT. This sequence encodes CASSFESGQPQHF.

This clone was observed a single time. The genes are TRBV4-1 and TRBJ1-1, with D perhaps matching TRBD1 (6 bases). Germline CDR1 and CDR2: MGHRA and YSYEKL. There are 14 residues in the CDR3. V shed 4 bases and J shed 7 bases, with 16 bases lying between them. CDR3 DNA sequence: TGCGCCAGCAGCCGAACTAGACAGGAAGATGAAGCTTTCTTT. Its translation: CASSRTRQEDEAFF.

About this clone itself: At the DNA level, this CDR3 is encoded by other sequences in the same sample as well. The chain uses TRBV18 and TRBJ1-4, with TRBD1 matching over 8 bases. V shed 3 bases, J shed 4 bases, and the junction held 1 base outside the gene matches. The V gene's germline CDR1 is KGHSH and CDR2 LQKENI. The CDR3 has 14 amino acids. The CDR3 DNA is TGTGCCAGCTCACCCGGACAGGGTAATGAAAAACTGTTTTTT. It yields the protein CASSPGQGNEKLFF.

The CDR3, as DNA: TGTGCCAGCAGTTTATCGGCAGGTTCCTACGAGCAGTACTTC. This gives the protein CASSLSAGSYEQYF. The chain recombines TRBV28 with TRBJ2-7; unclear D gene. The CDR3 extends over 14 amino acids. Germline V gene data show CDR1 as MDHEN and CDR2 as SYDVKM. Trimming took off 1 base at V and 1 base at J, with 8 bases between the two ends.

The chain employs TRBV6-1 and TRBJ2-7; the match to TRBD1 covers 8 bases. CDR3 length: 15 amino acids. Germline V gene data show CDR1 as MNHNS and CDR2 as SASEGT. Germline trimming cut 2 bases from V and 5 bases from J; bases unmatched to any gene: 8. CDR3 amino acids: CASSESQGASHEQYF. Here the CDR3 DNA reads TGTGCCAGCAGTGAATCGCAGGGGGCAAGCCACGAGCAGTACTTC.

CDR3 sequence reads: CASSHRQTYEQYF. In DNA form, the CDR3 reads TGTGCCAGCAGCCACAGACAGACCTACGAGCAGTACTTC. V gene TRBV7-2 combines with J gene TRBJ2-7, with D tentatively TRBD1 (5 bases). V lost 5 bases and J lost 2, with 10 bases in between. Germline CDR1 is SGHTA and CDR2 is FQGNSA. This CDR3 spans 13 amino acids.

This sequence joins TRBV15 and TRBJ1-4, with 8 bases lining up with TRBD1. Losses at the gene ends were 2 bases for V and 8 bases for J; bases not matched to a gene: 4. The CDR3 has 14 amino acids. Germline CDR1 LNHNV, CDR2 YYDKDF (reference sequence). The CDR3 is CATSRFHRGEKLFF. The CDR3 region has the DNA TGTGCCACCAGCAGATTCCACAGGGGGGAAAAACTGTTTTTT. The full variable domain, completed using reference TRBV15 and TRBJ1-4, is DAMVIQNPRYQVTQFGKPVTLSCSQTLNHNVMYWYQQKSSQAPKLLFHYYDKDFNNEADTPDNFQSRRPNTSFCFLDIRSPGLGDTAMYLCATSRFHRGEKLFFGSGTQLSVL.

The chain is built from TRBV6-6 and TRBJ1-5, with 9 bases lining up with TRBD1. The trim removed 5 bases at V and 6 bases at J, leaving 2 bases unmatched. CDR3 size: 13 residues. Germline V lookup: CDR1 MNHNY, CDR2 SVGAGI (reference sequence). The CDR3 DNA follows: TGTGCCAGCAGTCGACAGGGGGGTCAGCCCCAGCATTTT. Its translation is CASSRQGGQPQHF.

The chain links TRBV5-1 to TRBJ2-3, with 13 bases lining up with TRBD2. Per the germline V gene, CDR1 is SGHRS and CDR2 is YFSETQ. The CDR3 is 16 residues long. The V segment lost 5 bases and the J segment 2 bases; nucleotides outside the gene matches: 5. The CDR3 sequence: CASRKGTSGVTDTQYF. As DNA, the CDR3 is TGCGCCAGCAGAAAAGGGACTAGCGGGGTCACAGATACGCAGTATTTT.

This clone has only one observation. The rearrangement joins TRBV6-5 to TRBJ1-5; 12 bases are shared with TRBD1. The V and J ends lost 5 bases and 6 bases, in that order; junction bases with no gene match: 8. Germline loops: CDR1 MNHEY, CDR2 SVGAGI. This CDR3 spans 16 amino acids. The CDR3 reads CASSNWGTGGVQPQHF. In DNA form, the CDR3 reads TGTGCCAGCAGTAACTGGGGGACAGGGGGCGTTCAGCCCCAGCATTTT.

J is TRBJ1-5 and V is TRBV27; tentative D call: TRBD1 (5 bases). The CDR3 consists of 17 residues. Per germline, CDR1 MNHEY and CDR2 SMNVEV (reference sequence). Trimming cost V 4 bases and J 4 bases, with 20 bases left between them. DNA of the CDR3: TGTGCCAGCAGTTATACTTGGGAGGGACCCGAAAATCAGCCCCAGCATTTT. Its protein product is CASSYTWEGPENQPQHF.

This sequence joins TRBV27 and TRBJ1-2; D might be TRBD1 (5 bases). Trimming stripped 2 bases from V and 12 bases from J, with 13 bases between. The CDR3 sequence is 12 residues long. The germline gives CDR1 MNHEY, CDR2 SMNVEV (reference sequence). Here the CDR3 reads CASSLPPPGDTF. The CDR3 region has the DNA TGTGCCAGCAGTTTACCCCCCCCGGGGGACACCTTC.

This clone has just a few counts. V usage is TRBV25-1 and J usage is TRBJ1-2; D is ambiguous. This CDR3 has 14 residues. Trimming took 4 bases from V and 3 from J, leaving 12 bases between them. Germline V gene sequence: CDR1 MGHDK, CDR2 SYGVNS. The CDR3 bases are TGTGCCAGCAGTGGCCCGGAGGCCGACTATGGCTACACCTTC. Its translation is CASSGPEADYGYTF.

This chain links TRBV5-1 with TRBJ2-3; 8 bases fit TRBD2. The trim removed 1 base at V and 0 bases at J, leaving 10 bases unmatched. Per germline, CDR1 SGHRS and CDR2 YFSETQ. This CDR3 spans 18 amino acids. The CDR3 spells CASSLHSGGLRSTDTQYF. The DNA of the CDR3 is TGCGCCAGCAGCTTGCACAGCGGGGGCCTTCGTAGCACAGATACGCAGTATTTT.

This clone was detected once. This chain connects TRBV2 to TRBJ2-3, with 11 bases matching TRBD2. V was pared by 6 bases and J by 1 base, with 0 bases of the junction left unmatched. The CDR3 spans 14 residues. The germline gives CDR1 SNHLY, CDR2 FYNNEI. The CDR3 sequence: CASRLAGGTDTQYF. In DNA, the CDR3 is TGTGCCAGCAGACTAGCGGGAGGCACAGATACGCAGTATTTT.

V gene TRBV4-1 combines with J gene TRBJ1-5; 10 positions agree with TRBD1. The V gene's germline CDR1 is MGHRA and CDR2 YSYEKL. The V gene end was trimmed by 3 bases and the J gene end by 5 bases; junction bases not matched to a gene: 1. This CDR3 has 14 residues. The CDR3, as DNA: TGCGCCAGCAGCCAGGGACAGGGGTATCAGCCCCAGCATTTT. It codes for CASSQGQGYQPQHF.

This clone was detected once. The rearrangement uses TRBV30 and TRBJ1-2, with 8 nucleotides matching TRBD1. The germline CDR1 and CDR2 sequences are GTSNPN and SVGIG (reference sequence). The V and J ends lost 5 bases and 5 bases, in that order; junction bases with no gene match: 10. The CDR3 spans 14 residues. The CDR3 DNA reads TGTGCCTGGGGACAGGGACTATCCCGGTATGGCTACACCTTC. It encodes CAWGQGLSRYGYTF.

The CDR3 DNA reads as TGTGCCAGCAGCCAGGGCAGCGCCTTTGGCTACACCTTC. Amino acid sequence: CASSQGSAFGYTF. This chain connects TRBV6-1 to TRBJ1-2, with D possibly TRBD1 on 5 matching bases. CDR1 is MNHNS, CDR2 SASEGT, per germline. The CDR3 has 13 amino acids. Trimming cost V 6 bases and J 7 bases, with 15 bases left between them.

The chain recombines TRBV27 with TRBJ1-1; D unresolved. Germline CDR1 is MNHEY and CDR2 is SMNVEV (reference sequence). The V gene lost 0 bases and the J gene lost 1 base, with 9 bases spanning the gap. The CDR3 totals 15 residues. The CDR3 reads CASSLSIPRNTEAFF. CDR3 in DNA: TGTGCCAGCAGTTTATCGATACCCAGGAACACTGAAGCTTTCTTT.

The V and J genes are TRBV19 and TRBJ2-5, with D maybe TRBD2 (6 bases). V shed 1 base and J shed 1 base, with 16 bases lying between them. Germline CDR1 is LNHDA and CDR2 is SQIVND (reference sequence). The CDR3 has 17 residues. In DNA, the CDR3 is TGTGCCAGTAGTATAGTGTGGGGGGATTCTTTCCAAGAGACCCAGTACTTC. Its protein is CASSIVWGDSFQETQYF.

The V and J genes are TRBV7-9 and TRBJ2-7; weak D call: TRBD2 (7 bases). The CDR3 is 16 amino acids. V was trimmed by 1 base and J by 3 bases, leaving 16 bases between them. Germline V gives CDR1 SEHNR, CDR2 FQNEAQ (reference sequence). The CDR3 region has the DNA TGTGCCAGCAGCTTAGTCGGCGGGAGCAGGGGCTACGAGCAGTACTTC. Translating gives CASSLVGGSRGYEQYF.

The chain employs TRBV6-1 and TRBJ1-2; 11 bases line up with TRBD1. The germline CDR1 and CDR2 sequences are MNHNS and SASEGT. The CDR3 is 13 amino acids. V dropped 5 bases and J dropped 10; count of bases not matched to a gene: 6. The CDR3, as DNA: TGTGCCAGCAGTTCCGGGACAGGGGGGCCCTACACCTTC. Translation: CASSSGTGGPYTF.

J is TRBJ2-3 and V is TRBV30; D is perhaps TRBD2 (6 bases). This CDR3 region has 16 residues. CDR1 and CDR2 from the germline V gene are GTSNPN and SVGIG (reference sequence). V was pared by 2 bases and J by 3 bases, with 18 bases between. In DNA form, the CDR3 reads TGTGCCTGGAGTATGGGAGGCCCACCAAAGACAGATACGCAGTATTTT. It codes for CAWSMGGPPKTDTQYF.

The rearrangement links TRBV7-9 to TRBJ2-1; 12 bases map to TRBD2. This CDR3 is built from 17 residues. The germline V gene has CDR1 SEHNR and CDR2 FQNEAQ (reference sequence). V gave up 3 bases and J gave up 3 bases; unmatched junction bases: 6. CDR3 nucleotides: TGTGCCAGCAGCTTCCGGCTAGCGGGAGGGATCTACAATGAGCAGTTCTTC. Amino acid sequence: CASSFRLAGGIYNEQFF.